Listed below are T cell receptor beta chains from one sample, sequenced in a study of blood T cell repertoires in COVID-19. The data were produced by immunoSEQ multiplex PCR, yet TCRdb's version contains in-frame clones alone and is incomplete. The table lists about 190,000 clones, more than 60% of them singletons, with approximately 12% in the top ten. Sequencing was performed on peripheral blood. These receptors were obtained from a middle-aged man who had recovered from COVID-19. CDR3s leave out the opening cysteine and the closing phenylalanine or tryptophan. Each record gives: CDR3 protein, J gene, V gene.

ARRPELPSGAKNIQY | TRBJ2-4 | TRBV5-3
ASSFSGVLGSPLH | TRBJ1-6 | TRBV5-1
ASSERDYLQETQY | TRBJ2-5 | TRBV2
ASSPSGTGNTEAF | TRBJ1-1 | TRBV5-1
ASSGGGGGRRLEQY | TRBJ2-7 | TRBV9
ASLKSGTVNQPQH | TRBJ1-5 | TRBV6-6
ASSELGQGANEQF | TRBJ2-1 | TRBV25-1
ASSSRPGTRNTGELF | TRBJ2-2 | TRBV5-1
ASSQVLAGGSSYEQY | TRBJ2-7 | TRBV4-2
ASSAGRTVEKLF | TRBJ1-4 | TRBV19
ASSLFSGPSSYNEQF | TRBJ2-1 | TRBV27
ASSVTGGMAVTDTQY | TRBJ2-3 | TRBV9
ASSLAGGRDEQF | TRBJ2-1 | TRBV7-6
ASSREGYGYT | TRBJ1-2 | TRBV19
ASSLNGQPQH | TRBJ1-5 | TRBV28
ASSQDLPAGYEQY | TRBJ2-7 | TRBV4-1
ASSPDGGMDDQY | TRBJ2-5 | TRBV18
ASSQEVSMNTEAF | TRBJ1-1 | TRBV4-3
AWNPGLYGYT | TRBJ1-2 | TRBV30
ASSATSLADTQY | TRBJ2-3 | TRBV10-2
ASSLGYGGTTDTQY | TRBJ2-3 | TRBV7-7
ASSLNGQGIYGYT | TRBJ1-2 | TRBV7-2
ASSLSRLAGYNTGELF | TRBJ2-2 | TRBV5-6
ASSVPTGGSETQY | TRBJ2-5 | TRBV5-1
ASSIRWAGGNQPQH | TRBJ1-5 | TRBV19
ASSQQSGAPPGANVLT | TRBJ2-6 | TRBV14
ASSEPTTSGSPSYEQY | TRBJ2-7 | TRBV2
ATSDITGSTDTQY | TRBJ2-3 | TRBV24-1
ASSVVAEATDTQY | TRBJ2-3 | TRBV9
ASSSWSGGYEQY | TRBJ2-7 | TRBV25-1
ASSMDPGAGELF | TRBJ2-2 | TRBV10-1
ASNSGVQETQY | TRBJ2-5 | TRBV2
ASSVGLALRGANVLT | TRBJ2-6 | TRBV9
ASSLRDRGYT | TRBJ1-2 | TRBV28
ASSIDGRGLAGYT | TRBJ1-2 | TRBV19
ASSTGRGLPGELF | TRBJ2-2 | TRBV19
ASSLGVRATNEKLF | TRBJ1-4 | TRBV5-1
ATSRDRGQETQY | TRBJ2-5 | TRBV15
ASSSGTRDEQF | TRBJ2-1 | TRBV11-3
ASSPSRLGGGYT | TRBJ1-2 | TRBV3-1/TRBV3-2
ASRSTGFYEQY | TRBJ2-7 | TRBV5-8
ASSTLSLANYGYT | TRBJ1-2 | TRBV21-1
ASSETSGGYNEQF | TRBJ2-1 | TRBV25-1
AWSTANRQT | TRBJ1-4 | TRBV30
ASSKCGTSGTEGKNKLNFNEQF | TRBJ2-1 | TRBV21-1
ARAHGLGNTIY | TRBJ1-3 | TRBV27
SGGTGPYNEQF | TRBJ2-1 | TRBV29-1
ASSPYGTEAYEQY | TRBJ2-7 | TRBV7-2
ASSLRVQVSGNTIY | TRBJ1-3 | TRBV5-6
ASSKGQGRETQY | TRBJ2-5 | TRBV27
ASSPRTTRTGRSGNTIY | TRBJ1-3 | TRBV19
ASISSGDNEQY | TRBJ2-7 | TRBV6-5
ASSLAGSNNYGYT | TRBJ1-2 | TRBV28